This T cell receptor beta chain was recorded in a study of Graves' ophthalmopathy and Graves' hyperthyroidism. General study points: Sensitivity of 55% to 71% and specificity of 72% to 85% were achieved by the model that predicted ophthalmopathy progression. In blood, most expanded thyroid clonotypes above 0.001 frequency were also detected.

With V trimmed by 9 bases and J by 6 bases, 8 bases remained unmatched. The CDR3 extends over 12 amino acids. Looked up from germline, CDR1 is LNHDA and CDR2 is SQIVND (reference sequence). This clonotype was detected many times. Its antigen is still unknown. Scientists amplified the TCR beta CDR3 regions from RNA transcripts. HTBI primers served in a first-round RT-PCR, which a second-round multiplex PCR followed. TCRdb called the multiplex PCR reads again in MiXCR, with one record for every CDR3 protein. Here the sample spans 1 million to 1.3 million distinct CDR3 sequences, less than 45% being singletons. Eligible hyperthyroidism cases comprised new diagnoses of under 2 months' duration in individuals aged 18 to 65. It was on clinical symptoms, serum thyroxine, TRAb, thyroid ultrasound and orbital computed tomography that diagnosis relied.

The J gene is TRBJ2-7, the V gene TRBV19; 7 nucleotides align to TRBD1. The clonotype comes from an adult man with Graves' hyperthyroidism. Sequencing input: peripheral blood or thyroid tissue (not recorded which). CDR3 nucleotides: TGTGCCAGCGGACCCAGGACAGGCGAGCAGTACTTC. Its translation: CASGPRTGEQYF.